The clone carrying this T cell receptor (beta chain) was observed a handful of times. What it recognizes is unknown. The data were taken from a study of blood T cells in healthy people across ages. At the level of the study: The template switching approach captured approximately one barcoded beta molecule for every two T cells.

The ends were cut back, 2 bases at V and 5 bases at J, with 16 bases in the middle. The CDR3 is 15 residues long. Germline V gives CDR1 DFQATT, CDR2 SNEGSKA (reference sequence). Findings of the study overall: Roughly linearly, TCR beta diversity per million T cells fell as age increased.

Sample-barcoded 5' priming and a J-beta primer mix drove a second PCR of roughly 6 to 12 cycles. All samples gave at least 3 million CDR3-containing paired-end reads. TCRdb redid the calling of the 5' RACE reads with MiXCR, one entry per CDR3 protein. Of approximately 320,000 distinct CDR3 sequences listed, 25% to 30% are singletons. The sequenced material came from blood. The chain is built from TRBV20-1 and TRBJ1-5, with D possibly TRBD1 on 6 matching bases. This clonotype was sampled from a woman in her seventies in good health. CDR3 sequence reads: CSARPTGLWDQPQHF. As DNA, the CDR3 is TGCAGTGCTAGACCGACAGGACTCTGGGATCAGCCCCAGCATTTT.